This T cell receptor (beta chain) stems from a study of cytomegalovirus exposure and HLA in healthy donors. Study conclusions and caveats: Indistinguishability led to the exclusion of some V segments, TRBV6-2 and TRBV6-3 included.

A word on this clone: Its antigen is not identified.

Primers: 60 Vbeta forward and 13 Jbeta reverse. Data came from immunoSEQ multiplex PCR; TCRdb stores just in-frame clones and leaves some out. The data contain 100,000 to 150,000 clones, 75% to 90% of them seen just once; the ten biggest clones take up over 3%. Germline CDR1 and CDR2: SEHNR and FQNEAQ (reference sequence). The CDR3 is 14 amino acids. The V segment lost 11 bases and the J segment 0 bases; nucleotides outside the gene matches: 6. The sample was PBMCs. The sequence was collected from a woman aged 40 to 50 in good health and CMV-seronegative. The rearrangement links TRBV7-9 to TRBJ2-2, with TRBD2 identical over 7 bases. CDR3 DNA sequence: TGTGCCGTCGGCGGGAGAACGAACACCGGGGAGCTGTTTTTT. The encoded protein is CAVGGRTNTGELFF.